This passage covers 2 T cell receptor beta chains from one sample sequenced in a study of cytomegalovirus exposure and HLA in healthy donors. The study ran its PCR with 60 Vbeta and 13 Jbeta primers. Sequenced by immunoSEQ multiplex PCR; TCRdb stores in-frame clones only, minus some. The sample has 40,000 to 45,000 clones; around 62% are singletons. Sequencing used PBMCs. All receptors derive from a human donor in good health.

CDR3 sequence reads: CASSLGDFQETQYF. The CDR3 bases are TGCGCCAGCAGCTTGGGGGACTTTCAAGAGACCCAGTACTTC. This chain connects TRBV5-1 to TRBJ2-5; possibly TRBD2 for D (6 bases). In germline, CDR1 is SGHRS, CDR2 YFSETQ. The CDR3 runs 14 residues. Trimming shortened V by 0 bases and J by 2 bases, and 8 bases separated the two germline ends. The full variable domain, in which reference TRBV5-1 and TRBJ2-5 provide the parts outside the CDR3, is KAGVTQTPRYLIKTRGQQVTLSCSPISGHRSVSWYQQTPGQGLQFLFEYFSETQRNKGNFPGRFSGRQFSNSRSEMNVSTLELGDSALYLCASSLGDFQETQYFGPGTRLLVL.

The chain uses TRBV9 and TRBJ2-3; 7 nucleotides match TRBD2. Germline V gene sequence: CDR1 SGDLS, CDR2 YYNGEE. V shed 3 bases and J 2 bases; nucleotides not matched to a gene: 6. The CDR3 is 15 amino acids. Here the CDR3 reads CASSGRAGYTDTQYF. The CDR3 region has the DNA TGTGCCAGCAGCGGTCGAGCGGGGTACACAGATACGCAGTATTTT. Based on the CDR3 plus reference TRBV9 and TRBJ2-3, the full variable domain is DSGVTQTPKHLITATGQRVTLRCSPRSGDLSVYWYQQSLDQGLQFLIQYYNGEERAKGNILERFSAQQFPDLHSELNLSSLELGDSALYFCASSGRAGYTDTQYFGPGTRLTVL.